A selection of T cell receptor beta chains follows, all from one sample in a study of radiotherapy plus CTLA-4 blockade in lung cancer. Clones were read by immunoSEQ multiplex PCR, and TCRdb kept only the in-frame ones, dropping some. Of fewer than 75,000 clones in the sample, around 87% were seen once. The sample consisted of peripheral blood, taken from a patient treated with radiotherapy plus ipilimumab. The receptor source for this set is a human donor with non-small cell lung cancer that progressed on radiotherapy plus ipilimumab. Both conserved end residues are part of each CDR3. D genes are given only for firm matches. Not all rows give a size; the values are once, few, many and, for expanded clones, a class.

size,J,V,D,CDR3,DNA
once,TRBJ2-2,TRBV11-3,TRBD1,CASSPRTGLNTGELFF,TGTGCCAGCAGCCCCCGGACAGGGCTGAACACCGGGGAGCTGTTTTTT
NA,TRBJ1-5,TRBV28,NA,CASNHLFLLGHQPQHF,TGTGCCAGCAACCACCTGTTTTTGTTGGGGCATCAGCCCCAGCATTTT
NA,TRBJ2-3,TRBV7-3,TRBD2,CASSLRREATDTQYF,TGTGCCAGCAGCTTACGCCGGGAGGCCACAGATACGCAGTATTTT
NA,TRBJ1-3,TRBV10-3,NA,CAISEKDIPNPGNTIYF,TGTGCCATCAGTGAGAAGGACATCCCGAACCCTGGAAACACCATATATTTT
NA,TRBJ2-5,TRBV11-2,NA,CASSPRYQETQYF,TGTGCCAGCAGCCCGAGGTACCAAGAGACCCAGTACTTC
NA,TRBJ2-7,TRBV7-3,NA,CASSLRAPWQKGYEQYF,TGTGCCAGCAGCTTAAGGGCCCCCTGGCAGAAGGGCTACGAGCAGTACTTC
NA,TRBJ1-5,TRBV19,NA,CASSIGGSNQPQHF,TGTGCCAGTAGTATCGGGGGTAGCAATCAGCCCCAGCATTTT
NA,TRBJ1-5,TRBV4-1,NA,CASSQDPDQPQHF,TGCGCCAGCAGCCAAGATCCGGATCAGCCCCAGCATTTT
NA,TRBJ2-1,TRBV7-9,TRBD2,CASSFASGSVEQFF,TGTGCCAGCAGCTTTGCTAGCGGGAGTGTTGAGCAGTTCTTC
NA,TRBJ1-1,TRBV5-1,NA,CASSLEGPNTEAFF,TGCGCCAGCAGCTTGGAGGGCCCTAACACTGAAGCTTTCTTT
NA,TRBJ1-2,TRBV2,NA,CAGGTDNNYGYTF,TGTGCTGGTGGAACAGACAATAACTATGGCTACACCTTC
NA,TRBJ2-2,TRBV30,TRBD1,CAWSGIQGRTGELFF,TGTGCCTGGAGCGGTATACAGGGGCGAACCGGGGAGCTGTTTTTT
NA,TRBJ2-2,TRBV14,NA,CASSQVLYTGELFF,TGTGCCAGCAGCCAAGTATTGTACACCGGGGAGCTGTTTTTT
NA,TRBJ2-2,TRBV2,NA,CASSREDGFNTGELFF,TGTGCCAGCAGCCGAGAGGACGGATTCAACACCGGGGAGCTGTTTTTT
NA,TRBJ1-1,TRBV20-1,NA,CSVARTEAFF,TGCAGTGTTGCCCGGACAGAAGCTTTCTTT
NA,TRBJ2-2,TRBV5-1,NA,CASSYGTGGTGELFF,TGCGCCAGCAGCTACGGGACTGGGGGGACCGGGGAGCTGTTTTTT
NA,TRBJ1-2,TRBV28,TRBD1,CASTPTGTGGARYGYTF,TGTGCCAGCACACCGACCGGGACAGGGGGCGCGCGGTATGGCTACACCTTC
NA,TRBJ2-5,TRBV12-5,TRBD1,CASGLDRLGTEKETQYF,TGTGCTAGTGGTTTGGATCGACTCGGGACAGAAAAAGAGACCCAGTACTTC
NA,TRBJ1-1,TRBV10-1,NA,CASSLGRNTEAFF,TGCGCCAGCAGCCTAGGACGGAACACTGAAGCTTTCTTT
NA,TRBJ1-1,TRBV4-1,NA,CASSHPTANTEAFF,TGCGCCAGCAGCCACCCCACAGCTAACACTGAAGCTTTCTTT
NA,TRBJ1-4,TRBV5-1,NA,CASSEGPREKLFF,TGCGCCAGCAGCGAGGGCCCCAGGGAAAAACTGTTTTTT
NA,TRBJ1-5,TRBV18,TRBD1,CASSPTQGVGGNQPQHF,TGTGCCAGCTCACCGACACAGGGGGTCGGCGGCAATCAGCCCCAGCATTTT
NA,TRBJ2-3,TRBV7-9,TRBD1,CASSSDRDTDTQYF,TGTGCCAGCAGCTCGGACAGGGACACAGATACGCAGTATTTT
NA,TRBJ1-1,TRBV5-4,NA,CASSLGLTMNTEAFF,TGTGCCAGCAGCTTGGGGCTAACCATGAACACTGAAGCTTTCTTT
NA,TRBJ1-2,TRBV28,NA,CASTHARLRQTNYGYTF,TGTGCCAGCACTCATGCCCGGTTGAGGCAGACGAACTATGGCTACACCTTC
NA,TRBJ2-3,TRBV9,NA,CASSVPTGITDTQYF,TGTGCCAGCAGCGTACCGACGGGGATCACAGATACGCAGTATTTT
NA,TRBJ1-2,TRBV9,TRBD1,CASNRDSEGYGYTF,TGTGCCAGCAACAGGGACAGTGAGGGCTATGGCTACACCTTC
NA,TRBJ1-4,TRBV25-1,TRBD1,CASSEGRTGGIEKLFF,TGTGCCAGCAGTGAAGGGAGGACAGGGGGCATTGAAAAACTGTTTTTT
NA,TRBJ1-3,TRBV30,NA,CAWSPLTSGNTIYF,TGTGCCTGGAGTCCCCTGACCTCTGGAAACACCATATATTTT
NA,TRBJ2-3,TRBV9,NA,CASSVSFTSTDTQYF,TGTGCCAGCAGCGTTAGCTTCACTAGCACAGATACGCAGTATTTT
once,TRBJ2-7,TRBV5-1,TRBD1,CASSRSGTGGYGEQYF,TGCGCCAGCAGCCGCTCCGGGACAGGGGGCTACGGCGAGCAGTACTTC
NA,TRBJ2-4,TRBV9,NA,CASSVAWDPGYIQYF,TGTGCCAGCAGCGTAGCATGGGATCCTGGGTACATTCAGTACTTC
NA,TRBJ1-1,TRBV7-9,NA,CASSLDTGTEAFF,TGTGCCAGCAGCTTAGATACAGGCACTGAAGCTTTCTTT
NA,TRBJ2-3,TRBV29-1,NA,CSSEGGTDTQYF,TGCAGCTCAGAGGGGGGGACAGATACGCAGTATTTT
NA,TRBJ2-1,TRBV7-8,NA,CASELTRSYNEQFF,TGTGCCAGCGAACTGACTAGGTCCTACAATGAGCAGTTCTTC
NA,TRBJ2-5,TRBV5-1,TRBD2,CASSAGTSGETQYF,TGCGCCAGCAGCGCCGGGACTAGCGGGGAGACCCAGTACTTC
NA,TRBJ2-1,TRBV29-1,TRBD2,CSVEGSGTNYNEQFF,TGCAGCGTTGAAGGAAGCGGGACGAACTACAATGAGCAGTTCTTC
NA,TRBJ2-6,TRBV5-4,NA,CASSLDSGANVLTF,TGTGCCAGCAGCCTGGACTCTGGGGCCAACGTCCTGACTTTC
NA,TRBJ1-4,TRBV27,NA,CASAEAGTGVDWEKLFF,TGTGCCAGCGCGGAGGCCGGGACGGGGGTAGACTGGGAAAAACTGTTTTTT
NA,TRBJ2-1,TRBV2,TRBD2,CASSALAGVGPNEQFF,TGTGCCAGCAGTGCCCTAGCGGGAGTTGGTCCCAATGAGCAGTTCTTC